This T cell receptor (beta chain) derives from a study of blood T cell repertoires in COVID-19. Followed over time, Seattle patients had been enrolled while infection was active. V was pared by 2 bases and J by 0 bases, with 7 bases of the junction left unmatched. The CDR3 sequence is 16 residues long. From germline, CDR1 is SGHRS and CDR2 YFSETQ. Some clones are missing from TCRdb's copy, which holds only in-frame ones; the method was immunoSEQ multiplex PCR. The data hold 97,000 or so clones, with about 90% observed a single time. This TCR was recovered from a woman in her forties or fifties with COVID-19, enrolled during active disease. Specimen: peripheral blood. V gene TRBV5-1 combines with J gene TRBJ2-7; 8 bases align to TRBD1. The CDR3 DNA is TGCGCCAGCAGCTTCAATCCGGGACAGGCCTCCTACGAGCAGTACTTC. It is translated as CASSFNPGQASYEQYF.